The 10 T cell receptor beta chains given below trace back to one sample, sequenced in a study of T cell repertoires in cytomegalovirus infection. TCRdb reanalysed the reads using MiXCR and keeps one entry per CDR3 protein. In the table there are 300,000 to 400,000 distinct CDR3 sequences, 25% of which are singletons. The antigens of these receptors remain unknown. The sequenced sample was cultured PBMCs, obtained from culture after CMV antigen stimulation. The receptor set was obtained from a human donor in good health (CMV status not recorded). Some clones in this sample may be carry-over from other donors' samples.

There are a few counts of this clonotype. The chain joins TRBV6-1 to TRBJ2-7, with unresolved D. Trimming removed 1 base at V and 7 bases at J, with 2 bases between. CDR1 is MNHNS, CDR2 SASEGT, per germline. The CDR3 consists of 10 residues. CDR3 in DNA: TGTGCCAGCAGTGAAGTTGAGCAGTACGTC. Amino acid sequence: CASSEVEQYV.

The chain couples TRBV5-1 to TRBJ2-5; D might be TRBD2 (6 bases). The germline V gene encodes CDR1 SGHRS and CDR2 YFSETQ. The CDR3 has 13 amino acids. The V gene lost 3 bases and the J gene lost 4 bases, with 10 bases spanning the gap. CDR3 coding DNA: TGCGCCAGCAGCTGGAGGGACGGAGAGACCCAGTACTTC. It yields the protein CASSWRDGETQYF.

In its sample, this clonotype was seen a few times. The chain combines TRBV11-2 with TRBJ2-4, with 7 bases identical to TRBD2. CDR1 and CDR2 from the germline V gene are SGHAT and FQNNGV. CDR3 length: 14 residues. The J segment lost 5 bases and the V segment lost 3 bases, leaving 4 bases of the junction unmatched. CDR3 coding DNA: TGTGCCAGCAGCTTGGGAGGGCCGGAAAACATTCAGTACTTC. It specifies CASSLGGPENIQYF.

This rearrangement joins TRBV9 to TRBJ2-7; tentatively, D is TRBD2 (5 bases). The germline V gene encodes CDR1 SGDLS and CDR2 YYNGEE. The CDR3 contains 14 residues. Trimming shortened V by 0 bases and J by 3 bases, and 10 bases separated the two germline ends. The CDR3 sequence: CASSVELASYEQYF. The CDR3 DNA reads TGTGCCAGCAGCGTAGAGCTAGCAAGCTACGAGCAGTACTTC.

At least ten counts were recorded for this clonotype. The chain uses TRBV7-2 and TRBJ2-1; maybe TRBD2 (6 bases). Germline lookup yields CDR1 SGHTA and CDR2 FQGNSA. The V end was cut by 5 bases, the J end by 0 bases, with 11 bases between. The CDR3 loop spans 15 amino acids. CDR3 sequence: CASSPRTNSYNEQFF. As DNA, the CDR3 is TGTGCCAGCAGCCCTAGGACTAACTCCTACAATGAGCAGTTCTTC.

There are many counts of this clonotype. The V call is TRBV7-2, the J call TRBJ2-7; a possible D gene is TRBD1 (6 bases). V lost 1 base to trimming and J lost 3 bases, with 16 bases between them. Germline-derived CDR1 and CDR2 are SGHTA and FQGNSA. CDR3 length equals 16 residues. The DNA of the CDR3 is TGTGCCAGCAGCTTAGTAGCTACAGGGAAGCTCTACGAGCAGTACTTC. Its translation: CASSLVATGKLYEQYF.

The chain links TRBV5-1 to TRBJ2-2, with D tentatively TRBD2 (6 bases). V lost 0 bases and J 3 bases, leaving 9 bases between the germline ends. The germline gives CDR1 SGHRS, CDR2 YFSETQ. The CDR3 totals 15 residues. The CDR3 sequence is CASSLAVADTGELFF. DNA for the CDR3: TGCGCCAGCAGCTTGGCTGTAGCGGACACCGGGGAGCTGTTTTTT.

The gene calls are TRBV20-1 and TRBJ1-6; 9 nucleotides align to TRBD1. With 2 bases clipped from V and 2 bases from J, the junction kept 7 bases outside the gene matches. The CDR3 is made up of 17 amino acids. Looked up from germline, CDR1 is DFQATT and CDR2 is SNEGSKA (reference sequence). The CDR3 bases are TGCAGTGCTAGACCGGACAGGGGCACCGCCTATAATTCACCCCTCCACTTT. Its translation: CSARPDRGTAYNSPLHF.

The CDR3 bases are TGTGCCACCAGTGACCCGACTAGTCCCACCGGGGAGCTGTTTTTT. Encoded protein: CATSDPTSPTGELFF. The V call is TRBV24-1, the J call TRBJ2-2, with D perhaps TRBD2 (6 bases). Trimming removed 4 bases at V and 4 bases at J, with 12 bases between. CDR3 length: 15 residues. The germline gives CDR1 KGHDR, CDR2 SFDVKD.

This clonotype was found a few times. V gene TRBV5-6 combines with J gene TRBJ2-1; 10 nucleotides align to TRBD2. Germline loops: CDR1 SGHDT, CDR2 YYEEEE. The ends lost 0 bases at V and 5 bases at J; junction bases unmatched: 5. This CDR3 is built from 16 residues. CDR3 sequence (DNA): TGTGCCAGCAGCTTGGTTGGGCTAGCGGGGGACAATGAGCAGTTCTTC. Protein: CASSLVGLAGDNEQFF.